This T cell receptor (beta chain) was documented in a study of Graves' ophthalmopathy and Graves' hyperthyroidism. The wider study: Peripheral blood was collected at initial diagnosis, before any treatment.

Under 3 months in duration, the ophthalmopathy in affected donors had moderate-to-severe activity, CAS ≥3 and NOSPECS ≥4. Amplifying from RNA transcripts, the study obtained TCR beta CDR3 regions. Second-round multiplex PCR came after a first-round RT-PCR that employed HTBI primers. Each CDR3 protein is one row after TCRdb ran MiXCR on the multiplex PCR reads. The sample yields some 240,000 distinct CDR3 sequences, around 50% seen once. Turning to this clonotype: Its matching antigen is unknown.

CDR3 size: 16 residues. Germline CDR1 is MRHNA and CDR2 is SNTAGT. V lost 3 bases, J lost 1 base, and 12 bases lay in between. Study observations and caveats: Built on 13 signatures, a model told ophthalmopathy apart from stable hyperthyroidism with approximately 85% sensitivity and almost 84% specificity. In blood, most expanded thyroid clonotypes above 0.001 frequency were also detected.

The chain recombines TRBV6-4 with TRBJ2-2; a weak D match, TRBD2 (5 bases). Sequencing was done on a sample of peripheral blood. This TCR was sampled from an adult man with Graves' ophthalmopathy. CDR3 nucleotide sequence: TGTGCCAGCAGTGAGTTCGGGGTAGGGAACACCGGGGAGCTGTTTTTT. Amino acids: CASSEFGVGNTGELFF.